This paragraph reports one TCR beta chain. TCRdb's copy holds only in-frame clones and misses some; the assay was immunoSEQ multiplex PCR. The repertoire has 2 million to 2.5 million clones, roughly 91% of them found once; the top ten carry under 2%. Naive CD8 cells lacked CD45RO, underwent positive selection for CCR7 and left out terminally differentiated effector memory CD45RA+ cells. The V end was cut by 2 bases, the J end by 0 bases, with 16 bases between. The CDR3 covers 17 residues. The data are from a study of shared clonotypes between healthy human individuals. The sequencing input was naive CD8+ T cells from PBMCs. The chain links TRBV23-1 to TRBJ1-1; D is possibly TRBD1 (5 bases). TRBV23-1 is annotated as an ORF whose role is uncertain. This clonotype was sampled from a man aged 18 to 35 in good health. Some clones in this sample may be carry-over from other donors' samples. CDR3 sequence reads: CASSQEGYGHMNTEAFF. The CDR3 DNA follows: TGCGCCAGCAGTCAAGAGGGGTACGGCCACATGAACACTGAAGCTTTCTTT.